Listed here are 29 T cell receptor beta chains from one sample, sequenced in a study of blood T cell repertoires in COVID-19. Only in-frame clones appear in the TCRdb table, and some are missing; sequencing was by immunoSEQ multiplex PCR. The data contain around 100,000 clones, 75% to 90% of them singletons. The sequenced sample consisted of peripheral blood. The receptor source for this set is a human donor in a cohort sampled during active COVID-19.

The gene calls are TRBV20-1 and TRBJ1-4; TRBD1 is a possible D gene (5 bases). The CDR3 covers 13 residues. The V end was cut by 3 bases, the J end by 7 bases, with 12 bases between. Looked up from germline, CDR1 is DFQATT and CDR2 is SNEGSKA (reference sequence). The CDR3 reads CSASKGNGEKLFF. The CDR3 DNA is TGCAGTGCTAGTAAGGGGAACGGTGAAAAACTGTTTTTT.

About this clone itself: At one boundary the junction diverges from the germline segment, which might be a read error. The chain joins TRBV3-1 (or the pseudogene TRBV3-2) to TRBJ1-2; D perhaps matches TRBD1 (5 bases). This CDR3 has 12 residues. Germline CDR1 is LGHDT and CDR2 is YNNKEL (reference sequence). CDR3 loop: CASSQGDRLGAF. CDR3 coding DNA: TGTGCCAGCAGCCAAGGGGACCGACTAGGCGCCTTC.

The CDR3 DNA sequence: TGTGCCAGCTTTGACTGGGACAAAACTGGAAACACCATATATTTT. It is translated as CASFDWDKTGNTIYF. This chain links TRBV2 with TRBJ1-3; possible D gene TRBD1, 6 bases. The CDR3 has 15 amino acids. V lost 8 bases to trimming and J lost 2 bases, with 16 bases between them. CDR1 and CDR2 from the germline V gene are SNHLY and FYNNEI. Filled out from reference TRBV2 and TRBJ1-3, the complete variable domain reads EPEVTQTPSHQVTQMGQEVILRCVPISNHLYFYWYRQILGQKVEFLVSFYNNEISEKSEIFDDQFSVERPDGSNFTLKIRSTKLEDSAMYFCASFDWDKTGNTIYFGEGSWLTVV.

The V gene is TRBV30, the J gene TRBJ1-1, with a tentative D call TRBD1 (6 bases). Germline V lookup: CDR1 GTSNPN, CDR2 SVGIG (reference sequence). Trimming left V 5 bases short and J 0 bases short, with 13 bases between. The CDR3 totals 14 residues. The CDR3 coding sequence is TGTGCCTGGCAACCTCCAGGGGTGAACACTGAAGCTTTCTTT. Translated, it gives CAWQPPGVNTEAFF.

The CDR3 sequence is CASSTEGNTGELFF. CDR3 nucleotides: TGCGCCAGCAGCACAGAAGGGAACACCGGGGAGCTGTTTTTT. V gene TRBV5-1 combines with J gene TRBJ2-2; no firm D call. This CDR3 has 14 amino acids. Between the trimmed V and J ends, which lost 4 bases and 1 base, there was a span of 8 bases. The germline V gene has CDR1 SGHRS and CDR2 YFSETQ.

This clone occurred a few times. The chain couples TRBV2 to TRBJ1-5, with TRBD1 as a possible D gene (6 bases). The CDR3 runs to 19 residues. Germline V gene lookup returns CDR1 SNHLY and CDR2 FYNNEI. The V gene lost 0 bases and the J gene lost 2 bases, with 20 bases spanning the gap. CDR3 sequence reads: CASSEAGWGRDDGNQPQHF. CDR3 DNA: TGTGCCAGCAGTGAAGCCGGGTGGGGGCGCGACGATGGCAATCAGCCCCAGCATTTT.

The sample holds one count of this clone. This chain links TRBV9 with TRBJ2-5, with D perhaps matching TRBD2 (6 bases). CDR1 is SGDLS, CDR2 YYNGEE, per germline. The CDR3 is 16 residues long. Trimming left V 0 bases short and J 1 base short, with 13 bases between. DNA of the CDR3: TGTGCCAGCAGCGTAGGGGTTGGGGGGACCCAAGAGACCCAGTACTTC. It translates to CASSVGVGGTQETQYF.

The V and J genes are TRBV2 and TRBJ2-3, with D tentatively TRBD1 (5 bases). Looked up from germline, CDR1 is SNHLY and CDR2 is FYNNEI. V was cut by 0 bases and J by 3 bases, with 10 bases left in between. There are 15 residues in the CDR3. The CDR3 coding sequence is TGTGCCAGCAGTGAAGCCAGGGTTAATACAGATACGCAGTATTTT. Encoded protein: CASSEARVNTDTQYF.

The chain joins TRBV19 to TRBJ1-5, with D possibly matching TRBD1 (6 bases). This CDR3 spans 14 amino acids. Germline CDR1 is LNHDA and CDR2 is SQIVND (reference sequence). Trimming took 7 bases from V and 11 from J, leaving 21 bases between them. This CDR3 reads CASTGQSPGSAQHF. The DNA of the CDR3 is TGTGCCAGTACTGGACAGAGCCCCGGGTCGGCCCAGCATTTT. The variable domain in full, completed from reference TRBV19 and TRBJ1-5, reads DGGITQSPKYLFRKEGQNVTLSCEQNLNHDAMYWYRQDPGQGLRLIYYSQIVNDFQKGDIAEGYSVSREKKESFPLTVTSAQKNPTAFYLCASTGQSPGSAQHFGDGTRLSIL.

V usage is TRBV2 and J usage is TRBJ2-1; D perhaps matches TRBD2 (6 bases). The V end lost 4 bases, the J end lost 8 bases, and 9 bases lay between the germline ends. From germline, CDR1 is SNHLY and CDR2 FYNNEI. The CDR3 has 12 amino acids. CDR3 in amino acids: CASSGLAYEQFF. The DNA of the CDR3 is TGTGCCAGCAGTGGGCTAGCGTATGAGCAGTTCTTC.

The chain has TRBV19 and TRBJ1-6, with 7 bases lining up with TRBD1. Germline lookup yields CDR1 LNHDA and CDR2 SQIVND (reference sequence). Trimming removed 4 bases from V and 8 bases from J; junction bases left unmatched: 8. The CDR3 contains 15 residues. The CDR3 spells CASSNRQGVHSPLHF. The CDR3 coding sequence is TGTGCCAGTAGTAACCGACAGGGAGTTCATTCACCCCTCCACTTT.

This chain uses TRBV4-1 with TRBJ1-1; no clear D gene. The CDR3 runs to 15 residues. Looked up from germline, CDR1 is MGHRA and CDR2 is YSYEKL. V was cut by 3 bases and J by 2 bases, with 13 bases left in between. Written as DNA, the CDR3 is TGCGCCAGCAGCCACCCGGGGAGTAACAACACTGAAGCTTTCTTT. Translated: CASSHPGSNNTEAFF.

The rearrangement links TRBV3-1 (or the pseudogene TRBV3-2) to TRBJ1-6; weak D call: TRBD1 (5 bases). This CDR3 is built from 13 residues. The germline CDR1 and CDR2 sequences are LGHDT and YNNKEL (reference sequence). Deletions cut 8 bases from V and 7 bases from J, with 12 bases between. Written as DNA, the CDR3 is TGTGCCAGCGGGGCAGGGCTAAATTCACCCCTCCACTTT. It specifies CASGAGLNSPLHF.

The chain links TRBV3-1 (or the pseudogene TRBV3-2) to TRBJ2-1, with 8 positions matching TRBD2. The ends lost 0 bases at V and 9 bases at J; junction bases unmatched: 13. CDR3 size: 17 residues. Germline assignment: CDR1 LGHDT and CDR2 YNNKEL (reference sequence). CDR3 nucleotide sequence: TGTGCCAGCAGCCAAGATCGTTTTGGGACTAGGCTCCGTGAGCAGTTCTTC. Its protein product is CASSQDRFGTRLREQFF.

The chain uses TRBV7-3 and TRBJ2-2, with 10 bases identical to TRBD1. The V gene's germline CDR1 is SGHTA and CDR2 FQGTGA. This CDR3 comprises 15 residues. V was clipped by 2 bases and J by 4 bases; unmatched bases: 1. Written as DNA, the CDR3 is TGTGCCAGCAGCTTAGGGACAGGGGCCACCGGGGAGCTGTTTTTT. Encoded protein: CASSLGTGATGELFF.

V gene TRBV7-3 combines with J gene TRBJ2-1, with 7 bases identical to TRBD1. Per germline, CDR1 SGHTA and CDR2 FQGTGA. V gave up 5 bases and J gave up 6 bases; unmatched junction bases: 7. This CDR3 is built from 14 residues. The chain's CDR3 is CASSMEDRSNEQFF. The CDR3, as DNA: TGTGCCAGCAGCATGGAGGACAGGTCCAATGAGCAGTTCTTC.

The rearrangement links TRBV5-6 to TRBJ1-2, with D uncertain. Trimming removed 1 base from V and 7 bases from J, with 8 bases in between. The germline gives CDR1 SGHDT, CDR2 YYEEEE. This CDR3 has 12 amino acids. The CDR3 sequence: CASSLSDLGYTF. For the CDR3, the DNA is TGTGCCAGCAGCTTGAGCGATCTTGGCTACACCTTC.

The gene calls are TRBV7-9 and TRBJ1-4; D may be TRBD1 (6 bases). Trimming stripped 7 bases from V and 0 bases from J, with 9 bases between. The CDR3 is made up of 14 amino acids. Germline loops: CDR1 SEHNR, CDR2 FQNEAQ (reference sequence). CDR3 sequence reads: CASNTGSTNEKLFF. DNA for the CDR3: TGTGCCAGCAACACAGGGTCAACTAATGAAAAACTGTTTTTT.

This chain uses TRBV28 with TRBJ1-3; perhaps TRBD1 as D (6 bases). The CDR3 has 15 amino acids. V lost 6 bases to trimming and J lost 0 bases, with 12 bases between them. Germline-derived CDR1 and CDR2 are MDHEN and SYDVKM. This CDR3 is CASRGGGYSGNTIYF. The CDR3 DNA sequence: TGTGCCAGCAGAGGGGGGGGCTACTCTGGAAACACCATATATTTT.

This clone came up a few times. The chain is built from TRBV9 and TRBJ1-3; 8 bases line up with TRBD1. The CDR3 is 17 amino acids. Germline assignment: CDR1 SGDLS and CDR2 YYNGEE. Germline trimming cut 1 base from V and 1 base from J; bases unmatched to any gene: 7. DNA for the CDR3: TGTGCCAGCAGCGTAACAGGGGGAAGTTCTTCTGGAAACACCATATATTTT. It specifies CASSVTGGSSSGNTIYF.

The rearrangement uses TRBV6-2 or TRBV6-3 and TRBJ1-1, with 7 bases fitting TRBD1. J gave up 0 bases and V 4 bases, and 5 bases lay outside the gene matches. The CDR3 has 15 amino acids. CDR1 is MNHEY and CDR2 is SVGEGT in the germline V gene. The CDR3 spells CASSSGQEMNTEAFF. The CDR3, as DNA: TGTGCCAGCAGTTCCGGACAGGAAATGAACACTGAAGCTTTCTTT.

V usage is TRBV7-3 and J usage is TRBJ1-2, with a tentative D call TRBD1 (6 bases). The germline CDR1 and CDR2 sequences are SGHTA and FQGTGA. The CDR3 is 16 residues long. The V gene lost 4 bases and the J gene lost 8 bases, with 23 bases spanning the gap. The CDR3 spells CASSSRGNRDILGYTF. CDR3 in DNA: TGTGCCAGCAGCTCGAGGGGGAACAGGGACATATTAGGCTACACCTTC. The full variable domain, its missing parts supplied by reference TRBV7-3 and TRBJ1-2, is GAGVSQTPSNKVTEKGKYVELRCDPISGHTALYWYRQSLGQGPEFLIYFQGTGAADDSGLPNDRFFAVRPEGSVSTLKIQRTERGDSAVYLCASSSRGNRDILGYTFGSGTRLTVV.

The chain recombines TRBV4-1 with TRBJ2-5, with 7 bases lining up with TRBD2. V trimming: 0 bases; J trimming: 4 bases; junction bases outside the gene matches: 2. The CDR3 length is 14 residues. The germline gives CDR1 MGHRA, CDR2 YSYEKL. CDR3 nucleotides: TGCGCCAGCAGCCAAGAGGGGGGGTTAGAGACCCAGTACTTC. Its translation: CASSQEGGLETQYF.

J is TRBJ1-5 and V is TRBV5-6; 12 nucleotides line up with TRBD1. Trimming removed 0 bases from V and 3 bases from J; junction bases left unmatched: 4. Germline CDR1 SGHDT, CDR2 YYEEEE. This CDR3 region has 17 residues. The CDR3 is CASSLGGTGGINQPQHF. CDR3 nucleotide sequence: TGTGCCAGCAGCTTGGGTGGGACAGGGGGCATCAATCAGCCCCAGCATTTT.

This sequence joins TRBV7-6 and TRBJ2-1; tentative D call: TRBD2 (7 bases). The germline V gene encodes CDR1 SGHVS and CDR2 FNYEAQ. The CDR3 spans 16 residues. V lost 5 bases and J lost 0, with 14 bases in between. The CDR3 bases are TGTGCCAGCAGCATAAAGGGGGGGGTCTCCTACAATGAGCAGTTCTTC. Translating it yields CASSIKGGVSYNEQFF. Complete variable domain (other parts from reference TRBV7-6 and TRBJ2-1): GAGVSQSPRYKVTKRGQDVALRCDPISGHVSLYWYRQALGQGPEFLTYFNYEAQQDKSGLPNDRFSAERPEGSISTLTIQRTEQRDSAMYRCASSIKGGVSYNEQFFGPGTRLTVL.

The chain uses TRBV19 and TRBJ1-4; D ambiguous. CDR3 size: 14 residues. V was cut by 3 bases and J by 5 bases, with 10 bases left in between. Germline V gene sequence: CDR1 LNHDA, CDR2 SQIVND (reference sequence). The CDR3 reads CASSIVSGNEKLFF. For the CDR3, the DNA is TGTGCCAGTAGTATTGTCAGCGGGAATGAAAAACTGTTTTTT.

Only one count was recorded for this clone. The gene calls are TRBV18 and TRBJ2-3; TRBD1 is a possible D gene (6 bases). This CDR3 region has 13 residues. Germline CDR1 is KGHSH and CDR2 is LQKENI. V lost 7 bases to trimming and J lost 4 bases, with 12 bases between them. CDR3 amino acids: CASLFRGADTQYF. The CDR3 DNA reads as TGTGCCAGCTTATTCAGGGGCGCAGATACGCAGTATTTT.

The genes are TRBV6-5 and TRBJ2-5; a weak D match, TRBD2 (5 bases). Germline V gives CDR1 MNHEY, CDR2 SVGAGI. This CDR3 comprises 13 residues. V lost 6 bases and J 7 bases, leaving 15 bases between the germline ends. CDR3 sequence (DNA): TGTGCCAGCAGACCCACGGCTCGGGGGACCCAGTACTTC. This codes for CASRPTARGTQYF.

CDR3 bases: TGTGCCAGCAGCTTATCCCCTGTAGACACCATATATTTT. Its translation: CASSLSPVDTIYF. The chain carries TRBV7-6 and TRBJ1-3; the D is unclear. CDR1 is SGHVS, CDR2 FNYEAQ, per germline. V lost 2 bases and J lost 8, with 10 bases in between. The CDR3 extends over 13 amino acids.